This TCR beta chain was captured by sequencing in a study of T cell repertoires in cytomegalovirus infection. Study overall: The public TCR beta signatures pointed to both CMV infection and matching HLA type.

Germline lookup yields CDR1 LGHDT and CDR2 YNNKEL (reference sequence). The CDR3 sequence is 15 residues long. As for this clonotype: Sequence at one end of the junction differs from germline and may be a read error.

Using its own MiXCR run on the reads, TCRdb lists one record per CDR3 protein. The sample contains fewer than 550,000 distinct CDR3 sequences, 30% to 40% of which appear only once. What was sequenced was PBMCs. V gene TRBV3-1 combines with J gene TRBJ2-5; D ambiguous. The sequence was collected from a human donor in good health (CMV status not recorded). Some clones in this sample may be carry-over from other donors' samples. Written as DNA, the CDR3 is TGTGCCAGCAGCCAAGGTGTGCTGCCACAAGAGACCCAGTCCTTC. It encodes CASSQGVLPQETQSF.